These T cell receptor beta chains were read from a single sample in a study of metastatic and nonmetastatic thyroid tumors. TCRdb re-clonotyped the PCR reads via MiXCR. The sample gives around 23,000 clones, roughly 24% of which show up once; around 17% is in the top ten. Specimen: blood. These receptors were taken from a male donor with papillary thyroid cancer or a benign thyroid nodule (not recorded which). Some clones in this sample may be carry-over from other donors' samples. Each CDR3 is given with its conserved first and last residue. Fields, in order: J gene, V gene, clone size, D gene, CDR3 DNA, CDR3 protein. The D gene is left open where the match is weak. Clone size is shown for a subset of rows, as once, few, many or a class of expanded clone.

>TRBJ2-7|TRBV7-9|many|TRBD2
TGTGCCAGCACGACTAGCGGGATCTACGAGCAGTACTTC
CASTTSGIYEQYF
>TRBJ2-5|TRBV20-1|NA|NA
TGCATCATAGGTGTCCAGGGTCGAGAGACCCAGTACTTC
CIIGVQGRETQYF
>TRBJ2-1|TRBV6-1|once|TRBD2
TGTGACTGCAATCACAGACTAGCGGGAAGCTACAATGAGCAGTTCTTC
CDCNHRLAGSYNEQFF
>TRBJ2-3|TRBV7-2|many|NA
TGTGCCAGCAGCTCAGGGTCCGATACGCAGTATTTT
CASSSGSDTQYF
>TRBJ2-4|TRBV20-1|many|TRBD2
TGCAGTGCATGGACTAGCGGGAGGGTTGGGACCAAAAACATTCAGTACTTC
CSAWTSGRVGTKNIQYF
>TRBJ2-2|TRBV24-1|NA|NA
TGTGCCAACGCGCCCCGGGGAGGTACCGCGAACACCCGGGAGCTGTTTTTT
CANAPRGGTANTRELFF
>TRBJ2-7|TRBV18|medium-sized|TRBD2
TGTGCCAGCTCACCACCGGGGACTAGCGCCCTTTACGAGCAGTACTTC
CASSPPGTSALYEQYF
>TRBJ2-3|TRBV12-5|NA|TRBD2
TGTTCTAGTGGGACCGGGACTAGCGGGAGGGCCTCAGATACGCAGTATTTC
CSSGTGTSGRASDTQYF
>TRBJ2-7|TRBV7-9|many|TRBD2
TGTGCCAGCAGCTCCAGACTAGCGTACTACGAGCAGTACTTC
CASSSRLAYYEQYF
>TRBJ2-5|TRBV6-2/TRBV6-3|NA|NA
TGTGCCAGCACTGCCGGGACATATGAGACCCAGTACTTC
CASTAGTYETQYF
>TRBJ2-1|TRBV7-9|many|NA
TGTGCCAGCAGCTTAGGGGGGGGGACAGGAGAGCAGTTCTTC
CASSLGGGTGEQFF
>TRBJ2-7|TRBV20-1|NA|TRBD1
TGCAGTGCTAGAGGGACAGGGGGCGACGAGCAGTACTTC
CSARGTGGDEQYF
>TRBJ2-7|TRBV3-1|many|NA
TGTGCCAGCAGCCAAGGCCCCACGGGGCTCTACGAGCAGTACTTC
CASSQGPTGLYEQYF
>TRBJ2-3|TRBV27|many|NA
TGTGCCAGCACCAACACAGATACGCAGTATTTT
CASTNTDTQYF
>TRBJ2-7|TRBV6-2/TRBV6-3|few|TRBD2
TGTGCCAGCAGTTACTCGACTAGCGCCTACGAGCAGTACTTC
CASSYSTSAYEQYF
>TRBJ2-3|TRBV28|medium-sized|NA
TGTGCCAGCAGTTTACAGGACTATAGCACAGATACGCAGTATTTT
CASSLQDYSTDTQYF
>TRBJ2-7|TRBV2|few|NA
TGTGCCAGCAGTGACAGGGGGGTCGACGAGCAGTACTTC
CASSDRGVDEQYF
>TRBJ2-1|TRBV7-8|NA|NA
TGTGCCAGCAGCTTAGAAAGGGGCGCCTACAATGAGCAGTTCTTC
CASSLERGAYNEQFF
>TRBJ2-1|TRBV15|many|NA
TGTGCCACCAGCAGAGGTCAGACAAACAATGAGCAGTTCTTC
CATSRGQTNNEQFF
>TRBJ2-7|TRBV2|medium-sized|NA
TGTGCCAGCACCAAGGGGGACCCCGGCGAGCAGTACTTC
CASTKGDPGEQYF
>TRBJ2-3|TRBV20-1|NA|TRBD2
TGCAGTGCTCGTACGTCAGCTAGCGGGAGGGCCGGCACGGATACGCAGTATTTT
CSARTSASGRAGTDTQYF
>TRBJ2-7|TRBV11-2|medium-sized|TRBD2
TGTGCCAGCAGCTTAGTTCCCCCAACTAGCGGGAGTCGGGTCTACGAGCAGTACTTC
CASSLVPPTSGSRVYEQYF
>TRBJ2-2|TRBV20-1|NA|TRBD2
TGCAGTGCTAGAGGGCTAGCGGGAGTCTCCGGGGAGCTGTTTTTT
CSARGLAGVSGELFF
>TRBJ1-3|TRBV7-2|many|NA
TGTGCCAGCAGCTCAGGGCGGGCTTCTGGAAACACCATATATTTT
CASSSGRASGNTIYF
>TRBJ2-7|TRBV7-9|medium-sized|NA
TGTGCCAGCAGCTTACGGTACGAGCAGTACTTC
CASSLRYEQYF
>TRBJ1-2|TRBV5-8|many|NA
TGTGCCACCAGAGGGGGGAGCGGCTACACCTTC
CATRGGSGYTF
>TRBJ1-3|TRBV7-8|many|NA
TGTGCCAGCAGCTTAGTAGAATCTGGAAACACCATATATTTT
CASSLVESGNTIYF
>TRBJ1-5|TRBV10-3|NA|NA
TGTGCCATCAGTGAACTGGGTTTCCAGCCCCAGCATTTT
CAISELGFQPQHF
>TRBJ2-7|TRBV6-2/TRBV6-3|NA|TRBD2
TGTGCCAGCCGTACGCGGCGGGAGATTAGTTGGGAGCAGTACTTC
CASRTRREISWEQYF
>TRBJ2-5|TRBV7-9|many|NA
TGTGCCAGCAGCACCCCGGAGGGAGAGACCCAGTACTTC
CASSTPEGETQYF
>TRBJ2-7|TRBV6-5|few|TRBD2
TGTGCCAGCAGACACTCGATGATAGCGGGAAACAACGAGCAGTACTTC
CASRHSMIAGNNEQYF
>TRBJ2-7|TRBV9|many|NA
TGTGCCAGCAGCGTAGGCTCGACCGCCCCCCGGACCCACGAGCAGTACTTC
CASSVGSTAPRTHEQYF
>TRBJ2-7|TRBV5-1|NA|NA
TGCGCCAGCAGCTCTAGCTCCTACGAGCAGTACTTC
CASSSSSYEQYF
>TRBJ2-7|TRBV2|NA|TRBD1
TGTGCCAGCAGTGCGGGACAGGCCACCTACTACGAGCAGTACTTC
CASSAGQATYYEQYF
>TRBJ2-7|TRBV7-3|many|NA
TGTGCCAGCAGCGTAGTTGGGAGTACAAGCGACGAGCAGTACTTC
CASSVVGSTSDEQYF
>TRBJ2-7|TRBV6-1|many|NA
TGTGCCAGCAGTACCGCGGGTTACGAGCAGTGCTTC
CASSTAGYEQCF
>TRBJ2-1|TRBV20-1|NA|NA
TGCAGTGCCAGAGGCCCCCCCGGGACTGCGCAGATTAGTGAGCAGTTCTTC
CSARGPPGTAQISEQFF
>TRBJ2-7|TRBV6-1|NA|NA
TGTGCCAGCAGTGACCCCGGGACCCCTGCCTACGAGCAGTACTTC
CASSDPGTPAYEQYF
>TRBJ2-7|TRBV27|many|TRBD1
TGTGCCAGCAGAATGGACAGGAAAAGATCCTACGAGCAGTACTTC
CASRMDRKRSYEQYF
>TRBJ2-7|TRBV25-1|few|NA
TGTGCCAGCAGTGATTCCCGGGCCTCCTACGAGCAGTACTTC
CASSDSRASYEQYF
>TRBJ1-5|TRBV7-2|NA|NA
TGTGCCAGCAGCTTAAGGATGTTTCAGCCCCAGGTTTTT
CASSLRMFQPQVF
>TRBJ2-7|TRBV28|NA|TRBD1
TGTGCCAGCACCGGGACAGGGTACCGAGAGCAGTACTTC
CASTGTGYREQYF
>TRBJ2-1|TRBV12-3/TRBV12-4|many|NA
TGTGCCAGCAGTTTTGGGAGGTACAATGAGCAGTTCTTC
CASSFGRYNEQFF
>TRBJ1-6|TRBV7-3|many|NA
TGTGCCAGCCCCTGGAGGGAGGGAAGACCCTATAATTCACCCCTCCACTTT
CASPWREGRPYNSPLHF
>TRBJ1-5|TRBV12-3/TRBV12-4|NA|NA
TGTGCCAGCAGTTTACTAGACAATCAGCCCCAGCATTTT
CASSLLDNQPQHF
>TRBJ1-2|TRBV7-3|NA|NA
TGTGCCAGCAGCCCCGGACGCGTATATGGCCACACCTTC
CASSPGRVYGHTF
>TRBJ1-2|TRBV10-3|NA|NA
TGTGCCATCAGTGAGTCGACGGAAGCATATGGCTACTCCTTC
CAISESTEAYGYSF
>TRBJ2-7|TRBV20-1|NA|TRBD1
TGCAGTGCCGCACAGACAGGGGCCTACGAGCAGTACTTC
CSAAQTGAYEQYF
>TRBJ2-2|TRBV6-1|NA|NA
TGTGCCAGCAGTGAAGGGACTTGGGCCGGGGAGCTGTTTTTT
CASSEGTWAGELFF
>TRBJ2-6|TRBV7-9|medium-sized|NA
TGTGCCAGCAGCTTAGCAGGGTCCAGCTCTGGGGCCAACGTCCTGACTTTC
CASSLAGSSSGANVLTF
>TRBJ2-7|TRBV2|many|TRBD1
TGTGCCACCAGGGACAGGAACTCCTACGAGCAGTACTTC
CATRDRNSYEQYF
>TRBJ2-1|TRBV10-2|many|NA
TGCGCCAGCAGTTTAGAACTAGCACGCAATGAGCAGTTCTTC
CASSLELARNEQFF
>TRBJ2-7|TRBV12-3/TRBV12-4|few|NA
TGTGCCAGCAGTTTGTATGATACGCTCTACGAGCAGTACTTC
CASSLYDTLYEQYF
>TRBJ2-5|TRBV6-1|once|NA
TGTGCCAGCGATCCTACGTATCGGGAGTGTGCGTTTTTCCAAGATACCCAGTACTTC
CASDPTYRECAFFQDTQYF
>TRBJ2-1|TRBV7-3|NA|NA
TGTGCCAGCAGCTTAAGGCAGGGATCCTACAATGAGCAGTTCTTC
CASSLRQGSYNEQFF
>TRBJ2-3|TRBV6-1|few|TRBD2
TGTGCCAGTGGGGGGGTGTGGGATACGCAGTATTTT
CASGGVWDTQYF